This TCR delta chain derives from a study of delta chains in infants with herpesvirus infections. Points from the study as a whole: Absence in CMV-uninfected infants may reflect the detection limit only. The study lacked race- and environment-matched controls and was small.

Gamma-chain- and delta-chain-specific primers converted PBMC RNA into TCR cDNA. TCRdb repeated clone calling on the RT-PCR reads with CATT. Of 800 to 1,000 delta-chain clones listed, about 30% are singletons. Remarks on this clone: What it binds is unknown. Possible read error: a much larger clone is one base away.

This CDR3 contains 12 residues. Germline V gives CDR1 TSWWSYY, CDR2 QGS. The chain couples TRDV1 to TRDJ1; D is unclear. Source: peripheral blood, taken at time point 2 of longitudinal follow-up. The origin of this receptor is a human donor who was a Ugandan infant, either HIV-exposed or HIV-unexposed (not recorded which). This CDR3 is CALGPKGGKVIF. CDR3 bases: TGTGCTCTTGGGCCAAAGGGAGGTAAAGTCATCTTT.